The T cell receptor (beta chain) described here comes from a study of cytomegalovirus exposure and HLA in healthy donors (dated by TCRdb to the late 2010s). About the investigation overall: According to a later analysis, the roughly 120 validation repertoires were produced on the same platform as the 666 repertoires of the first cohort. The aim of the study was to test whether cataloging public T cell receptors could identify signatures of past pathogen exposure. Along with the roughly 610-subject first cohort, a separate validation cohort of around 120 different subjects was used. The study combined high-throughput TCR immunosequencing, statistical association of individual TCRs with disease status, and machine learning to predict cytomegalovirus infection status.

At the junction V is shortened by 2 bases and J by 7 bases, with 14 bases in between. The CDR3, from cysteine to phenylalanine, totals 15 residues. Only CDR3 DNA remains: 45 bases, in frame from the first base. The germline V gene specifies KGHSH as CDR1 and LQKENI as CDR2. Donors formed part of the validation cohort, which comprised 120 subjects and was distinct from the first cohort of several hundred subjects. As to this clone: The target of this receptor is not known. Base quality data are lacking; no much larger clone is found one base away.

On the study overall, not on this receptor specifically: A total of fewer than 200 TCR beta chains were listed by the study as associated with cytomegalovirus. The classifier was reported to diagnose cytomegalovirus status with high specificity and sensitivity in both the original cohort and the validation cohort. The authors suggested that the approach could potentially be extended to other disease states and immunological phenotypes. Subsequent analysis determined that TCRs grouped into clusters in the first cohort also showed a tendency toward co-occurrence across the roughly 130 validation repertoires, and approximately 93% of cluster scores exceeded 0. All 120 or so repertoires were used to score co-occurrence in the validation cohort in a later analysis, because that analysis had no HLA typing for the cohort. In vitro tests confirmed that three of the cytomegalovirus-associated TCR beta chains recognize cytomegalovirus antigens. Across donors, most TCR sequences were observed very rarely, whereas some public TCRs were present in many individuals.

The library came from the immunoSEQ multiplex PCR assay. The original methods were these. A statistical classification framework was built for diagnosing cytomegalovirus status from the catalog of TCR beta chain sequences. Here the immuneACCESS table is served through TCRdb, limited to in-frame sequences with V and J called. Missing clones are a known gap in these copies; in checked studies unresolved V genes cover under half, and the rest lacks a known reason. V, J and clone size are taken as reported in that table, and D and trimming were inferred from the DNA itself. The sample profile shows some 49,000 clones; roughly nine tenths of them were found once. The leading ten clones occupy 1.4% of the sample.

The TCR comes from a man aged 18 to 29 in good health and CMV-seronegative. The sequence joins TRBV18 to TRBJ1-4, with no confident D gene call. The sample was PBMCs. CDR3 loop: CASSPLGEGGEKLFF. The DNA sequence reads TGTGCCAGCTCACCATTGGGAGAGGGAGGTGAAAAACTGTTTTTT.